The rows below give T cell receptor beta chains drawn from one sample of a study of T-cell reconstitution after alpha-beta-depleted transplantation in children. TCRdb reprocessed the PCR reads with MiXCR, giving one entry per CDR3 protein. This sample yields approximately 32,000 distinct CDR3 sequences, of which approximately 6.9% are seen a single time; around 30% belongs to the top ten. Material: peripheral blood, obtained 60 days after TCRalphabeta/CD19-depleted stem cell transplant. These receptors came from a child under two years old who had a stem cell transplant for acute myeloid leukemia, so the T cells may come from the graft donor. Each CDR3 is given with its conserved first and last residue. The order of the fields is J gene, CDR3 length, D gene, clone size, V gene, CDR3 protein, CDR3 DNA. D genes are given only for firm matches. Size is stated as how often the clone was seen (once, few, many) or a class if it is expanded.

>TRBJ2-7|14|.|many|TRBV4-2
CASSPGDFLYEQYF
TGTGCCAGCAGCCCTGGAGACTTCCTCTACGAGCAGTACTTC
>TRBJ2-3|17|TRBD2|many|TRBV20-1
CSARDDLAGVRFDTQYF
TGCAGTGCTAGAGATGATCTAGCGGGAGTTCGCTTCGATACGCAGTATTTT
>TRBJ2-7|15|TRBD1|many|TRBV4-1
CASSHRDRSSYEQYF
TGCGCCAGCAGCCACCGGGACAGAAGCTCCTACGAGCAGTACTTC
>TRBJ1-6|14|.|many|TRBV10-3
CAISGGRAVSPLHF
TGTGCCATCAGCGGAGGCAGGGCGGTATCACCCCTCCACTTT
>TRBJ2-1|10|.|many|TRBV7-9
CASSSSEQFF
TGTGCCAGCAGCTCAAGTGAGCAGTTCTTC
>TRBJ2-1|15|.|many|TRBV28
CASSLRVSRTNEQFF
TGTGCCAGCAGTTTACGAGTGAGTAGGACCAATGAGCAGTTCTTC
>TRBJ2-2|15|TRBD1|many|TRBV24-1
CATSDPGTGVGELFF
TGTGCCACCAGTGATCCCGGGACAGGGGTCGGGGAGCTGTTTTTT
>TRBJ1-2|14|.|many|TRBV5-1
CASSIGTMPHGYTF
TGCGCCAGCAGCATCGGGACAATGCCTCATGGCTACACCTTC
>TRBJ2-7|15|TRBD1|many|TRBV4-2
CASRPEGASSYEQYF
TGTGCCAGCAGACCAGAGGGGGCTTCTTCCTACGAGCAGTACTTC
>TRBJ2-7|13|TRBD2|medium-sized|TRBV20-1
CSANIAGVYEQYF
TGCAGTGCTAATATAGCGGGAGTCTACGAGCAGTACTTC
>TRBJ2-1|16|.|many|TRBV7-9
CASSLAGTPFYNEQFF
TGTGCCAGCAGCTTAGCTGGGACACCTTTCTACAATGAGCAGTTCTTC
>TRBJ2-3|15|TRBD2|many|TRBV20-1
CSALGLAGLTDTQYF
TGCAGTGCCCTCGGACTAGCGGGATTGACAGATACGCAGTATTTT